The 7 T cell receptor beta chains below all came from one sample that was sequenced in a study of lymphopenia after photon versus proton radiotherapy. Sequenced by immunoSEQ multiplex PCR; TCRdb stores in-frame clones only, minus some. The data contain 20,000 to 25,000 clones, roughly 81% of them singletons. The sample here was peripheral blood, taken from a patient treated with photon-based radiotherapy. The source of these receptors is a woman between 50 and 59 years old with pancreatic cancer.

The rearrangement links TRBV27 to TRBJ1-1, with D hard to call. The CDR3 is made up of 13 amino acids. Germline assignment: CDR1 MNHEY and CDR2 SMNVEV (reference sequence). Trimming pared 6 bases from V and 3 bases from J, leaving 11 bases between. Here the CDR3 reads CASSLRVYTEAFF. CDR3 DNA sequence: TGTGCCAGCAGCCTAAGGGTTTACACTGAAGCTTTCTTT.

The rearrangement uses TRBV7-8 and TRBJ2-4; D ambiguous. This CDR3 spans 15 amino acids. The V end lost 1 base, the J end lost 4 bases, and 11 bases lay between the germline ends. Per the germline V gene, CDR1 is SGHVS and CDR2 is FQNEAQ. CDR3 in amino acids: CASSLEVGSKNIQYF. CDR3 coding DNA: TGTGCCAGCAGCTTAGAGGTGGGATCAAAAAACATTCAGTACTTC. Supplemented by reference TRBV7-8 and TRBJ2-4, the full variable domain reads GAGVSQSPRYKVAKRGQDVALRCDPISGHVSLFWYQQALGQGPEFLTYFQNEAQLDKSGLPSDRFFAERPEGSVSTLKIQRTQQEDSAVYLCASSLEVGSKNIQYFGAGTRLSVL.

This clone came up once. The chain's CDR3 is CATSRERSGTYNEQFF. DNA of the CDR3: TGTGCCACCAGCAGAGAACGTAGCGGGACTTACAATGAGCAGTTCTTC. The chain uses TRBV15 and TRBJ2-1; 8 bases fit TRBD2. V dropped 0 bases and J dropped 4; count of bases not matched to a gene: 5. Germline CDR1 and CDR2: LNHNV and YYDKDF (reference sequence). This CDR3 is 16 amino acids long.

This chain's CDR3 is CASSLGFEAFF. CDR3 in DNA: TGTGCCAGCAGCTTAGGCTTTGAAGCTTTCTTT. The chain combines TRBV7-9 with TRBJ1-1; no clear D. Germline CDR1 and CDR2: SEHNR and FQNEAQ (reference sequence). The CDR3 covers 11 residues. The V gene lost 1 base and the J gene lost 7 bases, with 4 bases spanning the gap. Based on the CDR3 plus reference TRBV7-9 and TRBJ1-1, the full variable domain is DTGVSQNPRHKITKRGQNVTFRCDPISEHNRLYWYRQTLGQGPEFLTYFQNEAQLEKSRLLSDRFSAERPKGSFSTLEIQRTEQGDSAMYLCASSLGFEAFFGQGTRLTVV.

The chain has TRBV4-3 and TRBJ2-7; 7 nucleotides line up with TRBD2. There are 16 residues in the CDR3. CDR1 is LGHNA, CDR2 YSLEER, per germline. The junction had 11 bases not matched to a gene; V was cut back by 0 bases and J by 6 bases. CDR3 nucleotide sequence: TGCGCCAGCAGCCAAGATTCGGGCGGGAGTATCGGCGAGCAGTACTTC. This sequence encodes CASSQDSGGSIGEQYF.

This clone was seen just once. The V call is TRBV30, the J call TRBJ1-2; the D is unclear. Germline-derived CDR1 and CDR2 are GTSNPN and SVGIG (reference sequence). This CDR3 has 12 residues. V gave up 2 bases and J gave up 4 bases, with 8 bases separating them. The CDR3 sequence is CAWSPPAYGYTF. For the CDR3, the DNA is TGTGCCTGGAGTCCCCCAGCCTATGGCTACACCTTC.

The chain employs TRBV30 and TRBJ1-4; D possibly corresponds to TRBD1 (5 bases). This CDR3 has 12 amino acids. In germline, CDR1 is GTSNPN, CDR2 SVGIG (reference sequence). Between the trimmed V and J ends, which lost 5 bases and 7 bases, there was a span of 11 bases. The CDR3 spells CAWAPGGEKLFF. CDR3 coding DNA: TGTGCCTGGGCCCCGGGGGGTGAAAAACTGTTTTTT. Based on the CDR3 plus reference TRBV30 and TRBJ1-4, the full variable domain is SQTIHQWPATLVQPVGSPLSLECTVEGTSNPNLYWYRQAAGRGLQLLFYSVGIGQISSEVPQNLSASRPQDRQFILSSKKLLLSDSGFYLCAWAPGGEKLFFGSGTQLSVL.